Below are 6 T cell receptor beta chains sequenced from a single sample in a study of T cells expressing NK-cell markers. For each CDR3 protein, TCRdb gives one entry from its re-call of the 5' RACE reads, without DNA. The record lists 200,000 to 300,000 distinct CDR3 sequences, of which the ten most abundant hold more than 3.5%. Sequencing was carried out using blood T cells: a sorted CD56 or NKG2C T cell subset, CD4+ or CD8+ T cells, or bulk PBMC T cells (not recorded which). These receptors all stem from a woman aged 18 to 75 in good health.

The J gene is TRBJ2-5, the V gene TRBV7-2; TCRdb's assignment of TRBD2 cannot be checked, as there is no DNA. CDR3 size: 16 residues. Germline V gene lookup returns CDR1 SGHTA and CDR2 FQGNSA. Here the CDR3 reads CASSLDRPPRPETQYF.

The genes are TRBV7-8 and TRBJ1-1. The CDR3 consists of 14 residues. From germline, CDR1 is SGHVS and CDR2 FQNEAQ. CDR3 region: CASSEREGNTEAFF. The complete variable domain, with remaining parts taken from reference TRBV7-8 and TRBJ1-1, reads GAGVSQSPRYKVAKRGQDVALRCDPISGHVSLFWYQQALGQGPEFLTYFQNEAQLDKSGLPSDRFFAERPEGSVSTLKIQRTQQEDSAVYLCASSEREGNTEAFFGQGTRLTVV.

The genes are TRBV2 and TRBJ2-5; TCRdb outputs TRBD2, but without DNA this stays unchecked. CDR3 length: 14 amino acids. Germline CDR1 and CDR2: SNHLY and FYNNEI. This CDR3 reads CASNAGERQETQYF.

The chain uses TRBV20-1 and TRBJ1-5; lacking DNA, the TRBD1 call made by TCRdb goes unchecked. Germline CDR1 reads DFQATT; CDR2 reads SNEGSKA (reference sequence). The CDR3 covers 13 residues. CDR3 residues: CSAARDSNQPQHF.

The rearrangement links TRBV20-1 to TRBJ2-2; TCRdb gives TRBD1 as the D gene, but with no DNA this cannot be confirmed. Germline V gene lookup returns CDR1 DFQATT and CDR2 SNEGSKA (reference sequence). The CDR3 length is 13 residues. CDR3 sequence reads: CSAPPRNTGELFF.

This chain connects TRBV20-1 to TRBJ1-2; TCRdb names TRBD1, which stays unverified in the absence of DNA. This CDR3 region has 13 residues. Looked up from germline, CDR1 is DFQATT and CDR2 is SNEGSKA (reference sequence). CDR3 protein: CSAYRGGSYGYTF.